This T cell receptor (beta chain) was retrieved from a study of T cells in Graves' hyperthyroidism and ophthalmopathy. Study context: Prior to any treatment, at the point of initial diagnosis, peripheral blood was collected.

TCR beta CDR3 region amplification was performed from RNA transcripts. Carried out on the TCR CDR3, a first-round RT-PCR used the HTBI primer set. TCRdb called the multiplex PCR reads again in MiXCR, with one record for every CDR3 protein. This table has 400,000 to 500,000 distinct CDR3 sequences, roughly an eighth appearing once. Hyperthyroidism in the patients, aged 18 to 65, was newly diagnosed and under 2 months in duration. Findings and caveats of the study: The model forecast ophthalmopathy, anticipating it by a median roughly 6 months before onset. Separating ophthalmopathy from stable hyperthyroidism was achieved by a 13 V-J model.

This clonotype has at least ten counts. Its antigen is not known. The receptor comes from a woman between 18 and 29 years old with Graves' hyperthyroidism. Sample: blood.

CDR3: CASGDLNPEAFF. CDR3 sequence (DNA): TGTGCCAGCGGCGACCTCAACCCTGAAGCTTTCTTT. The chain is built from TRBV2 and TRBJ1-1; D not certain. Germline values: CDR1 SNHLY, CDR2 FYNNEI. Deletions cut 8 bases from V and 6 bases from J, with 13 bases between. This CDR3 has 12 amino acids.